This TCR beta chain was retrieved from a study of CD8 T cells in Susac syndrome. Negative isolation yielded the CD8+ and CD4+ T cells, while FACS enriched the TEMRA cells. Germline assignment: CDR1 SGHAT and CDR2 FQDESV (reference sequence). V shed 6 bases and J shed 1 base, with 21 bases lying between them. The CDR3 loop spans 17 amino acids. Random hexamers primed reverse transcription of about 0.45 to 1 ug RNA. TCRdb re-derived calls from the immunoSEQ multiplex PCR reads in MiXCR, one entry per CDR3 protein. The sample lists about 210,000 distinct CDR3 sequences; roughly 96% were seen once. The sample comprised CD4+ T cells from PBMCs. The chain has TRBV11-1 and TRBJ1-1; D remains unclear. The sequence derives from a human donor with multiple sclerosis. The CDR3 protein is CASRRGEGLVWNTEAFF. In nucleotides, the CDR3 is TGTGCCAGCAGACGGGGAGAGGGCCTAGTCTGGAACACTGAAGCTTTCTTT.